One T cell receptor (beta chain) is described in this entry. What it binds is unknown. This specimen belongs to a study of cytomegalovirus exposure and HLA in healthy donors. The overall study: From around 180 million T cells, an earlier analysis saw approximately 120 million unique TCR beta sequences.

A multiplex PCR was run with 60 Vbeta primers and 13 Jbeta primers. Assay: immunoSEQ multiplex PCR; the TCRdb copy retains only in-frame clones and omits some. The sample table includes about 190,000 clones. Study observations and caveats: A prior analysis recorded that most TCR beta V segments were productive about 87% or about 30% of the time. Association with HLA alleles at 0.05 false discovery rate was found for around 17,000 TCR beta sequences in a later analysis.

Input material: PBMCs. The sequence came from a woman in her 30s in good health and CMV-seropositive.

The CDR3 spells CASSRRGADGYTF. DNA for the CDR3: TGTGCCAGCAGTAGACGGGGGGCTGACGGCTACACCTTC. This chain uses TRBV7-2 with TRBJ1-2; TRBD1 is a possible D gene (6 bases). There are 13 residues in the CDR3. Trimming left V 6 bases short and J 8 bases short, with 16 bases between. Germline loops: CDR1 SGHTA, CDR2 FQGNSA.